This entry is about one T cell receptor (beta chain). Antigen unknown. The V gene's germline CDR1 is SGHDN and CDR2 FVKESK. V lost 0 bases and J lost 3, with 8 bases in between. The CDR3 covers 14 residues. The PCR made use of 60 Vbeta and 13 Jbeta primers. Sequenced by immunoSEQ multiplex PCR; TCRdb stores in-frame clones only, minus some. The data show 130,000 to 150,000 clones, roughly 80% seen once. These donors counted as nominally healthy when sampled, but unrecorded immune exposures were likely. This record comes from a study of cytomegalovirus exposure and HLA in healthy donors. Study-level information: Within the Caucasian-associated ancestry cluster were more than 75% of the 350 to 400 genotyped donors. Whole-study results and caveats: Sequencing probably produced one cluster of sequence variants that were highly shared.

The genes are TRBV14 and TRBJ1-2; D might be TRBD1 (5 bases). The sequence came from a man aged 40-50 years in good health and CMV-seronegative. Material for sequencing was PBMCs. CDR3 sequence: CASSQDTGHYGYTF. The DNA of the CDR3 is TGTGCCAGCAGCCAAGATACAGGACACTATGGCTACACCTTC.